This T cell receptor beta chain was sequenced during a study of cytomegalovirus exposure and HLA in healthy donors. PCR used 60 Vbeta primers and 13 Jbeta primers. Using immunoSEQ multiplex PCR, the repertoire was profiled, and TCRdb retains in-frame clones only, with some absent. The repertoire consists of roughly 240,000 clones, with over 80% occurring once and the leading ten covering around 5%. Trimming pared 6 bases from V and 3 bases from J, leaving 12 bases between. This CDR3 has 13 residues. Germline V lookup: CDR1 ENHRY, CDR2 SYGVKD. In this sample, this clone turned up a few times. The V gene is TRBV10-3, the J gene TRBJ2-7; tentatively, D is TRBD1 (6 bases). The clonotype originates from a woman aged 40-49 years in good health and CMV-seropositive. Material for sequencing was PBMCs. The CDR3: CAIRDSGRYEQYF. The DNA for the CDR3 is TGTGCCATCAGGGACAGTGGGCGCTACGAGCAGTACTTC.